This T cell receptor (beta chain) was captured by sequencing in a study of T cells in Graves' hyperthyroidism and ophthalmopathy. Study outcomes and limitations: Peripheral blood also featured most of the thyroid clonotypes expanded above 0.001.

RNA transcripts provided the source from which TCR beta CDR3 regions were amplified. An initial round of RT-PCR targeting the TCR CDR3 relied on the HTBI primer set. Each CDR3 protein gets one entry after TCRdb re-called the multiplex PCR reads with MiXCR. This sample has some 250,000 distinct CDR3 sequences; roughly 15% occur once, and the top ten carry roughly 15%. This clonotype was detected many times. Its specificity is unknown. Trimming removed 1 base from V and 2 bases from J, with 3 bases in between. The CDR3 runs 12 residues. CDR1 is SGHDN and CDR2 is FVKESK in the germline V gene. Material for sequencing was blood. The TCR sequence derives from a woman in her thirties or forties with Graves' hyperthyroidism that later progressed to Graves' ophthalmopathy. The chain employs TRBV14 and TRBJ2-7; no clear D. The CDR3 coding sequence is TGTGCCAGCAGCCAAGCCACCTACGAGCAGTACTTC. Translation: CASSQATYEQYF.